These T cell receptor beta chains were read from a single sample in a study of T cell changes during pregnancy in multiple sclerosis. The assay was immunoSEQ multiplex PCR, and TCRdb's table has in-frame clones only and misses some. This table holds roughly 49,000 clones, around 90% found once. The sample consisted of CD4+ T cells from peripheral blood mononuclear cells, taken in the second trimester of pregnancy. The receptor set was obtained from a female donor with multiple sclerosis, enrolled in a pregnancy study. CDR3s include the opening cysteine and the closing phenylalanine or tryptophan. Each record gives: D gene, clone size, J gene, V gene, CDR3 length, CDR3 DNA, CDR3 protein. D genes are given only for firm matches. Size tells how often a clone was seen (once, few, many) or the class of an expanded clone, and some rows leave it out.

d_gene: TRBD1
abundance: .
j_gene: TRBJ1-6
v_gene: TRBV7-8
len: 16
CDR3nt: TGTGCCAGCAGCAAGGAGGACAGGGCTATTAATTCACCCCTCCACTTT
CDR3aa: CASSKEDRAINSPLHF

d_gene: .
abundance: .
j_gene: TRBJ1-4
v_gene: TRBV6-6
len: 13
CDR3nt: TGTGCCAGCAGTTACAGGGGTTATGAAAAACTGTTTTTT
CDR3aa: CASSYRGYEKLFF

d_gene: TRBD1
abundance: once
j_gene: TRBJ1-2
v_gene: TRBV10-3
len: 16
CDR3nt: TGTGCCATCACCGATGTGTGGGACAGGGCGAACTATGGCTACACCTTC
CDR3aa: CAITDVWDRANYGYTF

d_gene: .
abundance: .
j_gene: TRBJ1-1
v_gene: TRBV29-1
len: 12
CDR3nt: TGCAGCGTTGAGGGACAGAACACTGAAGCTTTCTTT
CDR3aa: CSVEGQNTEAFF

d_gene: TRBD1
abundance: .
j_gene: TRBJ1-4
v_gene: TRBV5-1
len: 14
CDR3nt: TGCGCCAGCAGCATAGGACAGGGAAGTGAAAAACTGTTTTTT
CDR3aa: CASSIGQGSEKLFF

d_gene: .
abundance: once
j_gene: TRBJ2-2
v_gene: TRBV6-5
len: 15
CDR3nt: TGTGCCAGCAGTTTCGGAAACAGGGTAACCGGGGAGCTGTTTTTT
CDR3aa: CASSFGNRVTGELFF

d_gene: .
abundance: .
j_gene: TRBJ1-6
v_gene: TRBV9
len: 14
CDR3nt: TGTGCCAGCGGGGGGGCCGTCGAGTCCTCACCCCTCCACTTT
CDR3aa: CASGGAVESSPLHF

d_gene: .
abundance: .
j_gene: TRBJ2-1
v_gene: TRBV27
len: 15
CDR3nt: TGTGCCAGCAGTTATCCCCATCGGCGGAGCTTTGAGCAGTTCTTC
CDR3aa: CASSYPHRRSFEQFF

d_gene: TRBD1
abundance: .
j_gene: TRBJ1-5
v_gene: TRBV29-1
len: 17
CDR3nt: TGCAGCGTTGGTTTTCGGACAGGGAATTATAGCAATCAGCCCCAGCATTTT
CDR3aa: CSVGFRTGNYSNQPQHF

d_gene: .
abundance: .
j_gene: TRBJ1-3
v_gene: TRBV5-5
len: 16
CDR3nt: TGTGCCAGCAGCTTGGAGGCGAGGAGCTCTGGAAACACCATATATTTT
CDR3aa: CASSLEARSSGNTIYF

d_gene: .
abundance: .
j_gene: TRBJ2-2
v_gene: TRBV25-1
len: 13
CDR3nt: TGTGCCAGCAGCCTAGGCGGGGCCGGGGAGCTGTTTTTT
CDR3aa: CASSLGGAGELFF

d_gene: .
abundance: .
j_gene: TRBJ2-7
v_gene: TRBV6-5
len: 13
CDR3nt: TGTGCCAGCAGGCGACAGGGAGGCTACGAGCAGTACTTC
CDR3aa: CASRRQGGYEQYF

d_gene: TRBD2
abundance: .
j_gene: TRBJ2-7
v_gene: TRBV5-1
len: 17
CDR3nt: TGCGCCAGCAGTGAGGAAGCGGGGGGCCATAGCTCCTACGAGCAGTACTTC
CDR3aa: CASSEEAGGHSSYEQYF

d_gene: .
abundance: .
j_gene: TRBJ2-5
v_gene: TRBV6-5
len: 16
CDR3nt: TGTGCCAGCAGTTACTTTGGGACTGGGGTCGGGGAGACCCAGTACTTC
CDR3aa: CASSYFGTGVGETQYF

d_gene: .
abundance: .
j_gene: TRBJ2-1
v_gene: TRBV6-6
len: 15
CDR3nt: TGTGCCAGCAGTAAGCTCTCAAGCTCCTACAATGAGCAGTTCTTC
CDR3aa: CASSKLSSSYNEQFF

d_gene: .
abundance: once
j_gene: TRBJ2-3
v_gene: TRBV5-1
len: 16
CDR3nt: TGCGCCAGCAGCCTCTGGCGGAGCTCTAGCACAGATACGCAGTATTTT
CDR3aa: CASSLWRSSSTDTQYF

d_gene: TRBD2
abundance: .
j_gene: TRBJ2-1
v_gene: TRBV5-1
len: 15
CDR3nt: TGCGCCAGCAGCTTGGTGGCGGGGGGGCAATATGAGCAGTTCTTC
CDR3aa: CASSLVAGGQYEQFF

d_gene: .
abundance: once
j_gene: TRBJ2-6
v_gene: TRBV7-6
len: 14
CDR3nt: TGTGCCAGCAACTTAGAGCCCGGGGCCAACGTCCTGACTTTC
CDR3aa: CASNLEPGANVLTF

d_gene: .
abundance: .
j_gene: TRBJ2-2
v_gene: TRBV29-1
len: 14
CDR3nt: TGCAGCGCTGGTCAGTCTCAAAACACCGGGGAGCTGTTTTTT
CDR3aa: CSAGQSQNTGELFF

d_gene: .
abundance: .
j_gene: TRBJ2-7
v_gene: TRBV7-3
len: 14
CDR3nt: TGTGCCAGCAGCTTAGAGGCGGGGATATACGAGCAGTACTTC
CDR3aa: CASSLEAGIYEQYF

d_gene: TRBD2
abundance: .
j_gene: TRBJ2-1
v_gene: TRBV7-2
len: 16
CDR3nt: TGTGCCAGCAGCTTAGGACTAGCGGGAGGGTACAATGAGCAGTTCTTC
CDR3aa: CASSLGLAGGYNEQFF

d_gene: .
abundance: .
j_gene: TRBJ1-6
v_gene: TRBV14
len: 16
CDR3nt: TGTGCCAGCAGCAAACAGGGCGGCTCCTATAATTCACCCCTCCACTTT
CDR3aa: CASSKQGGSYNSPLHF

d_gene: .
abundance: .
j_gene: TRBJ1-6
v_gene: TRBV25-1
len: 14
CDR3nt: TGTGCCAGCAGTGATAGGGGATATAATTCACCCCTCCACTTT
CDR3aa: CASSDRGYNSPLHF

d_gene: .
abundance: once
j_gene: TRBJ2-3
v_gene: TRBV9
len: 16
CDR3nt: TGTGCCAGCAGCGTAGGGGCCAGGGACATGACAGATACGCAGTATTTT
CDR3aa: CASSVGARDMTDTQYF

d_gene: TRBD1
abundance: .
j_gene: TRBJ1-2
v_gene: TRBV10-3
len: 14
CDR3nt: TGTGCCATCAGGGAACAGGGGGCGAGCTATGGCTACACCTTC
CDR3aa: CAIREQGASYGYTF

d_gene: .
abundance: once
j_gene: TRBJ2-2
v_gene: TRBV29-1
len: 13
CDR3nt: TGCAGCGTTGAGTTTTATAACACCGGGGAGCTGTTTTTT
CDR3aa: CSVEFYNTGELFF

d_gene: TRBD2
abundance: .
j_gene: TRBJ2-3
v_gene: TRBV5-1
len: 18
CDR3nt: TGCGCCAGCAGCTTGGCGCTAGCGGGGGTGCCTGGCACAGATACGCAGTATTTT
CDR3aa: CASSLALAGVPGTDTQYF

d_gene: .
abundance: .
j_gene: TRBJ2-2
v_gene: TRBV11-3
len: 15
CDR3nt: TGTGCCAGCAGCCCTGGCACGGGGACATTCGGGGAGCTGTTTTTT
CDR3aa: CASSPGTGTFGELFF

d_gene: .
abundance: .
j_gene: TRBJ1-4
v_gene: TRBV2
len: 12
CDR3nt: TGTGCCAGCGGGGCCGAAAATGAAAAACTGTTTTTT
CDR3aa: CASGAENEKLFF

d_gene: .
abundance: .
j_gene: TRBJ2-2
v_gene: TRBV7-3
len: 14
CDR3nt: TGTGCCAGCAGCCGCAGCCGAGGGTCCGGGGAGCTGTTTTTT
CDR3aa: CASSRSRGSGELFF

d_gene: .
abundance: .
j_gene: TRBJ1-5
v_gene: TRBV28
len: 14
CDR3nt: TGTGCCAGCAGTTTATACCCGAGGGGGCAGCCCCAGCATTTT
CDR3aa: CASSLYPRGQPQHF

d_gene: .
abundance: .
j_gene: TRBJ1-2
v_gene: TRBV7-2
len: 15
CDR3nt: TGTGCCAGCAGCTCCTGGACTGCCCGGAACTATGGCTACACCTTC
CDR3aa: CASSSWTARNYGYTF

d_gene: TRBD1
abundance: .
j_gene: TRBJ1-6
v_gene: TRBV6-5
len: 16
CDR3nt: TGTGCCAGCAGTTTATCAGGGGGATCCTATAATTCACCCCTCCACTTT
CDR3aa: CASSLSGGSYNSPLHF

d_gene: .
abundance: .
j_gene: TRBJ1-1
v_gene: TRBV9
len: 14
CDR3nt: TGTGCCAGCAGCCCTTTGAGGGTAGGAGCTGAAGCTTTCTTT
CDR3aa: CASSPLRVGAEAFF

d_gene: .
abundance: .
j_gene: TRBJ2-2
v_gene: TRBV6-5
len: 14
CDR3nt: TGTGCCAGCAGTCAACAGGGGGGGGACGGGGAGCTGTTTTTT
CDR3aa: CASSQQGGDGELFF

d_gene: .
abundance: .
j_gene: TRBJ1-2
v_gene: TRBV7-2
len: 12
CDR3nt: TGTGCCAGCAGTAGGGGTAACTATGGCTACACCTTC
CDR3aa: CASSRGNYGYTF

d_gene: .
abundance: .
j_gene: TRBJ1-5
v_gene: TRBV6-4
len: 12
CDR3nt: TGTGCCAGCAGTGACCCAGAAAAGCCCCAGCATTTT
CDR3aa: CASSDPEKPQHF

d_gene: TRBD1
abundance: .
j_gene: TRBJ1-6
v_gene: TRBV7-9
len: 15
CDR3nt: TGTGCCAGCAGCTCCACCGGGACAGTGGGTTCACCCCTCCACTTT
CDR3aa: CASSSTGTVGSPLHF

d_gene: TRBD1
abundance: .
j_gene: TRBJ1-5
v_gene: TRBV9
len: 15
CDR3nt: TGTGCCAGCAGCGTAGGGGACAGGGAAGGTCAGCCCCAGCATTTT
CDR3aa: CASSVGDREGQPQHF

d_gene: .
abundance: .
j_gene: TRBJ2-3
v_gene: TRBV6-5
len: 16
CDR3nt: TGTGCCAGCAGTTACGCCCTCTCGGGGGTGGGGGATACGCAGTATTTT
CDR3aa: CASSYALSGVGDTQYF

d_gene: .
abundance: .
j_gene: TRBJ2-5
v_gene: TRBV29-1
len: 13
CDR3nt: TGCAGCGTTGTCCGGGCGGGCCAAGAGACCCAGTACTTC
CDR3aa: CSVVRAGQETQYF

d_gene: TRBD2
abundance: .
j_gene: TRBJ2-5
v_gene: TRBV4-1
len: 20
CDR3nt: TGCGCCAGCAGCCTCCTCACGGGACTACGGGTAAAGGGTCCCCAAGAGACCCAGTACTTC
CDR3aa: CASSLLTGLRVKGPQETQYF

d_gene: .
abundance: .
j_gene: TRBJ2-1
v_gene: TRBV7-2
len: 13
CDR3nt: TGTGCCAGCAGCCCTACTAGTTACAATGAGCAGTTCTTC
CDR3aa: CASSPTSYNEQFF

d_gene: .
abundance: once
j_gene: TRBJ2-7
v_gene: TRBV7-2
len: 17
CDR3nt: TGTGCCAGCAGACAAGAAGGGGCGACCGGGACTTACTACGAGCAGTACTTC
CDR3aa: CASRQEGATGTYYEQYF

d_gene: TRBD2
abundance: .
j_gene: TRBJ2-7
v_gene: TRBV6-5
len: 14
CDR3nt: TGTGCCAGCAGGCCTTTAGCGGGCCGCTACGAGCAGTACTTC
CDR3aa: CASRPLAGRYEQYF

d_gene: TRBD2
abundance: .
j_gene: TRBJ2-1
v_gene: TRBV7-3
len: 15
CDR3nt: TGTGCCAGCAGCTCAACCGGGACTAGCTACAATGAGCAGTTCTTC
CDR3aa: CASSSTGTSYNEQFF

d_gene: .
abundance: .
j_gene: TRBJ2-3
v_gene: TRBV18
len: 16
CDR3nt: TGTGCCAGCTCACCATCCTTAGGGGTAAGAGCAGATACGCAGTATTTT
CDR3aa: CASSPSLGVRADTQYF

d_gene: .
abundance: .
j_gene: TRBJ1-2
v_gene: TRBV18
len: 13
CDR3nt: TGTGCCAGCTCACCACCCGGACAGATCGGCTACACCTTC
CDR3aa: CASSPPGQIGYTF

d_gene: .
abundance: .
j_gene: TRBJ1-2
v_gene: TRBV6-1
len: 14
CDR3nt: TGTGCCAGCAGTAGGACAGTCGATTCCTATGGCTACACCTTC
CDR3aa: CASSRTVDSYGYTF

d_gene: TRBD1
abundance: .
j_gene: TRBJ1-1
v_gene: TRBV6-5
len: 14
CDR3nt: TGTGCCAGCAGTTACAGGACAGGGTCCACTGAAGCTTTCTTT
CDR3aa: CASSYRTGSTEAFF

d_gene: .
abundance: once
j_gene: TRBJ2-7
v_gene: TRBV7-9
len: 14
CDR3nt: TGTGCCAGCAGCCCCGACAGGTTCGGTGACGAGCAGTACTTC
CDR3aa: CASSPDRFGDEQYF

d_gene: TRBD1
abundance: .
j_gene: TRBJ1-2
v_gene: TRBV28
len: 16
CDR3nt: TGTGCCAGCACCCTCTCGGGGTCCGGGACAGGGGGTTACTACACCTTC
CDR3aa: CASTLSGSGTGGYYTF

d_gene: TRBD1
abundance: .
j_gene: TRBJ1-2
v_gene: TRBV7-8
len: 14
CDR3nt: TGTGCCAGCAGCCTCGACAGGGCGGGCTATGGCTACACCTTC
CDR3aa: CASSLDRAGYGYTF